A single sample gave rise to the 32 T cell receptor beta chains below, sequenced in a study of cytomegalovirus exposure and HLA in healthy donors. The primer mix had 60 Vbeta and 13 Jbeta primers. The protocol was immunoSEQ multiplex PCR, while the TCRdb copy is restricted to in-frame clones and leaves out a portion. Here the sample spans some 150,000 clones, around 88% being singletons. Input material: PBMCs. Receptors were obtained from a woman in her thirties in good health and CMV-seronegative.

The chain couples TRBV5-8 to TRBJ2-3, with D possibly TRBD2 on 6 matching bases. The V gene lost 6 bases and the J gene lost 1 base, with 15 bases spanning the gap. This CDR3 has 15 amino acids. Germline CDR1 and CDR2: SGHTS and YDEGEE. The CDR3 DNA is TGTGCCAGCACCGGGATAGCGGCGCGCACAGATACGCAGTATTTT. Amino acid sequence: CASTGIAARTDTQYF. Looking up the rest from reference TRBV5-8 and TRBJ2-3 gives the full variable domain: EAGVTQSPTHLIKTRGQQATLRCSPISGHTSVYWYQQALGLGLQFLLWYDEGEERNRGNFPPRFSGRQFPNYSSELNVNALELEDSALYLCASTGIAARTDTQYFGPGTRLTVL.

The chain couples TRBV7-9 to TRBJ2-5, with D perhaps TRBD1 (5 bases). The CDR3 is 14 amino acids. Germline values: CDR1 SEHNR, CDR2 FQNEAQ (reference sequence). V was trimmed by 4 bases and J by 5 bases, leaving 14 bases between them. The CDR3 is CASSSESRVETQYF. CDR3 coding DNA: TGTGCCAGCAGCTCCGAAAGCAGGGTTGAGACCCAGTACTTC.

The rearrangement uses TRBV13 and TRBJ1-1; TRBD1 matches at 8 bases. V lost 6 bases, J lost 1 base, and 4 bases stayed unmatched. Germline CDR1 is PRHDT and CDR2 is FYEKMQ (reference sequence). This CDR3 comprises 14 residues. CDR3 coding DNA: TGTGCCAGCAGTTTCGACAGGGGGAACACTGAAGCTTTCTTT. Protein product: CASSFDRGNTEAFF. Together with reference TRBV13 and TRBJ1-1, the CDR3 gives the full variable domain: AAGVIQSPRHLIKEKRETATLKCYPIPRHDTVYWYQQGPGQDPQFLISFYEKMQSDKGSIPDRFSAQQFSDYHSELNMSSLELGDSALYFCASSFDRGNTEAFFGQGTRLTVV.

The chain links TRBV7-9 to TRBJ2-1; the match to TRBD2 covers 12 bases. Trimming at V came to 4 bases and at J to 0 bases, leaving 1 base not matched to a gene. Germline-derived CDR1 and CDR2 are SEHNR and FQNEAQ (reference sequence). This CDR3 is built from 16 residues. The DNA of the CDR3 is TGTGCCAGCAGCTCGACTAGCGGGAGCTCCTACAATGAGCAGTTCTTC. It codes for CASSSTSGSSYNEQFF.

This clone was found once. The chain combines TRBV19 with TRBJ1-6, with D possibly TRBD1 on 5 matching bases. The CDR3 has 14 residues. Per germline, CDR1 LNHDA and CDR2 SQIVND (reference sequence). The V end was cut by 4 bases, the J end by 6 bases, with 10 bases between. DNA of the CDR3: TGTGCCAGTAGTAATAGGGGAGGTAATTCACCCCTCCACTTT. This gives the protein CASSNRGGNSPLHF.

The rearrangement joins TRBV30 to TRBJ1-5; TRBD1 might be the D (6 bases). V was shortened by 2 bases and J by 6 bases, with 17 bases between the two germline ends. The CDR3 consists of 15 residues. Germline-derived CDR1 and CDR2 are GTSNPN and SVGIG (reference sequence). The CDR3 protein is CAWSTGQSSLQPQHF. DNA for the CDR3: TGTGCCTGGAGTACAGGACAGTCTTCCCTTCAGCCCCAGCATTTT.

V is TRBV6-1 and J is TRBJ1-5; tentatively, D is TRBD1 (6 bases). The CDR3 is made up of 18 amino acids. The germline CDR1 and CDR2 sequences are MNHNS and SASEGT. The V and J ends lost 0 bases and 0 bases respectively, with 15 bases between them. CDR3 coding DNA: TGTGCCAGCAGTGAAGCGGCCAGTACAGGGTTTAGCAATCAGCCCCAGCATTTT. Amino acid sequence: CASSEAASTGFSNQPQHF.

The V gene is TRBV6-5, the J gene TRBJ2-3; maybe TRBD2 (6 bases). Germline V gene lookup returns CDR1 MNHEY and CDR2 SVGAGI. The CDR3 spans 16 residues. The germline V and J ends were trimmed by 0 bases and 2 bases, with 12 bases remaining between them. The CDR3 spells CASSYSTGRSTDTQYF. CDR3 DNA: TGTGCCAGCAGTTACTCGACGGGGAGGTCCACAGATACGCAGTATTTT.

This clone was observed once. V usage is TRBV18 and J usage is TRBJ2-4; D is undetermined. This CDR3 spans 14 amino acids. The V gene lost 3 bases and the J gene lost 12 bases, with 18 bases spanning the gap. The germline CDR1 and CDR2 sequences are KGHSH and LQKENI. CDR3 loop: CASSPPRPSENQYF. For the CDR3, the DNA is TGTGCCAGCTCACCTCCTCGGCCAAGCGAGAATCAGTACTTC.

This sequence joins TRBV4-2 and TRBJ1-2, with 7 bases that match TRBD1. After removal of 1 base from V and 8 bases from J, the junction contained 4 bases not matched to a gene. The CDR3 contains 13 residues. Germline loops: CDR1 LGHNA, CDR2 YNFKEQ. The CDR3 DNA sequence: TGTGCCAGCAGCCAAGGACAGGGTTGGGGCTACACCTTC. This gives the protein CASSQGQGWGYTF.

This chain joins TRBV7-9 and TRBJ2-3, with 8 bases lining up with TRBD2. V was clipped by 11 bases and J by 1 base; unmatched bases: 8. CDR3 size: 14 residues. Germline V gene data show CDR1 as SEHNR and CDR2 as FQNEAQ (reference sequence). The CDR3: CAGGSGGRTDTQYF. DNA of the CDR3: TGTGCCGGCGGGTCGGGGGGGCGCACAGATACGCAGTATTTT.

The CDR3 bases are TGCGCCAGCAAGGTAGGGGTCAACACTGAAGCTTTCTTT. This encodes CASKVGVNTEAFF. This sequence joins TRBV5-1 and TRBJ1-1, with D possibly being TRBD1 (5 bases). CDR1 is SGHRS and CDR2 is YFSETQ in the germline V gene. CDR3 length: 13 residues. V shed 6 bases and J shed 2 bases, with 11 bases lying between them.

The V gene is TRBV7-7, the J gene TRBJ2-5, with D possibly matching TRBD2 (5 bases). Trimming removed 0 bases at V and 2 bases at J, with 10 bases between. The CDR3 has 15 amino acids. Germline V gene lookup returns CDR1 SSHAT and CDR2 FNYEAQ (reference sequence). This chain's CDR3 is CASSLARVPQETQYF. The CDR3 DNA sequence: TGTGCCAGCAGCTTAGCGCGGGTACCGCAAGAGACCCAGTACTTC.

This clone has just one count. The chain joins TRBV27 to TRBJ2-2; 11 nucleotides align to TRBD2. The CDR3 runs 16 residues. CDR1 and CDR2 from the germline V gene are MNHEY and SMNVEV (reference sequence). Trimming removed 5 bases from V and 4 bases from J; junction bases left unmatched: 6. The CDR3 loop reads CASSPLSGRGTGELFF. For the CDR3, the DNA is TGTGCCAGCAGTCCCCTTAGCGGGAGGGGCACCGGGGAGCTGTTTTTT.

V gene TRBV6-1 combines with J gene TRBJ2-3, with D perhaps TRBD2 (5 bases). V lost 6 bases and J 3 bases, leaving 13 bases between the germline ends. Germline lookup yields CDR1 MNHNS and CDR2 SASEGT. The CDR3 covers 14 residues. For the CDR3, the DNA is TGTGCCAGCAGAACCCGGAGCGGAACAGATACGCAGTATTTT. Amino acid sequence: CASRTRSGTDTQYF.

Many counts were recorded for this clone. The rearrangement links TRBV29-1 to TRBJ1-1, with 8 bases matching TRBD1. CDR1 is SQVTM and CDR2 is ANQGSEA in the germline V gene. Trimming cost V 7 bases and J 4 bases; bases outside gene matches: 8. This CDR3 spans 13 amino acids. CDR3 in amino acids: CSAEGQGATEAFF. DNA of the CDR3: TGCAGCGCCGAAGGGCAGGGGGCCACTGAAGCTTTCTTT.

This clone was detected only once. The CDR3 spells CASSQDPQGRREKLFF. The CDR3 region has the DNA TGTGCCAGCAGCCAAGACCCACAGGGACGCCGCGAAAAACTGTTTTTT. The chain has TRBV4-2 and TRBJ1-4; the D gene is possibly TRBD1 (6 bases). There are 16 residues in the CDR3. The ends were cut back, 0 bases at V and 8 bases at J, with 16 bases in the middle. In germline, CDR1 is LGHNA, CDR2 YNFKEQ.

This clone was counted once. V and J are TRBV5-1 and TRBJ2-5; 7 nucleotides match TRBD2. This CDR3 has 18 residues. V shed 0 bases, J shed 5 bases, and the junction held 16 bases outside the gene matches. Germline V gene sequence: CDR1 SGHRS, CDR2 YFSETQ. The CDR3 DNA is TGCGCCAGCAGCTTGGCCGTCGGGGGGAGGGCCTCGATGGAGACCCAGTACTTC. Its protein is CASSLAVGGRASMETQYF.

J is TRBJ1-1 and V is TRBV6-5; the D is unclear. This CDR3 spans 13 amino acids. Germline V gene sequence: CDR1 MNHEY, CDR2 SVGAGI. V shed 6 bases and J shed 1 base, with 9 bases lying between them. The CDR3 protein is CASRSDSNTEAFF. The CDR3 DNA follows: TGTGCCAGCAGGAGCGATTCGAACACTGAAGCTTTCTTT.

V is TRBV28 and J is TRBJ2-7; D is possibly TRBD2 (5 bases). Trimming left V 4 bases short and J 1 base short, with 11 bases between. Per germline, CDR1 MDHEN and CDR2 SYDVKM. The length of the CDR3 is 14 residues. The CDR3 sequence: CASSYGGPSYEQYF. The CDR3 coding sequence is TGTGCCAGCAGTTATGGCGGGCCTTCCTACGAGCAGTACTTC.

The chain uses TRBV7-2 and TRBJ1-5, with D maybe TRBD1 (6 bases). Germline values: CDR1 SGHTA, CDR2 FQGNSA. Trimming shortened V by 5 bases and J by 5 bases, and 16 bases separated the two germline ends. The CDR3 is 15 amino acids. The CDR3 DNA follows: TGTGCCAGCAGCCTTTCTGCAGGGGTTGATCAGCCCCAGCATTTT. As protein: CASSLSAGVDQPQHF.

Written as DNA, the CDR3 is TGTGCCAGCAGCTTCGGGGGGGGCCAAGAGACCCAGTACTTC. It encodes CASSFGGGQETQYF. This chain uses TRBV7-7 with TRBJ2-5; 8 positions match TRBD2. The V gene end was trimmed by 3 bases and the J gene end by 1 base; junction bases not matched to a gene: 1. The CDR3 covers 14 residues. From germline, CDR1 is SSHAT and CDR2 FNYEAQ (reference sequence).

The V gene is TRBV18, the J gene TRBJ2-1, with TRBD1 as a possible D gene (6 bases). CDR1 and CDR2 from the germline V gene are KGHSH and LQKENI. The length of the CDR3 is 14 residues. V lost 5 bases to trimming and J lost 4 bases, with 12 bases between them. In DNA form, the CDR3 reads TGTGCCAGCTCAGGGACATCTAGTTACAATGAGCAGTTCTTC. Its protein product is CASSGTSSYNEQFF.

The chain couples TRBV25-1 to TRBJ2-3; TRBD2 matches at 8 bases. This CDR3 is 15 amino acids long. V lost 3 bases, J lost 5 bases, and 7 bases stayed unmatched. Per the germline V gene, CDR1 is MGHDK and CDR2 is SYGVNS. DNA for the CDR3: TGTGCCAGCAGTGATACCGGGACTAGTGTAGATACGCAGTATTTT. Translated, it gives CASSDTGTSVDTQYF.

The chain has TRBV7-9 and TRBJ2-5, with 8 positions matching TRBD1. CDR1 SEHNR and CDR2 FQNEAQ come from the germline V gene (reference sequence). With V trimmed by 4 bases and J by 4 bases, 8 bases remained unmatched. The CDR3 is 15 amino acids. The CDR3 DNA sequence: TGTGCCAGCAGCTCCCGGACAGGGTGGGGAGAGACCCAGTACTTC. As protein: CASSSRTGWGETQYF.

The V call is TRBV10-3, the J call TRBJ1-2; D is uncertain. CDR3 length equals 14 residues. Trimming shortened V by 3 bases and J by 0 bases, and 8 bases separated the two germline ends. Germline V gene data show CDR1 as ENHRY and CDR2 as SYGVKD. The CDR3 region is CAISDVRSNYGYTF. The DNA of the CDR3 is TGTGCCATCAGTGATGTCAGGTCTAACTATGGCTACACCTTC.

In its sample, this clone was seen a few times. This chain connects TRBV29-1 to TRBJ1-1; unclear D gene. The CDR3 has 12 residues. Trimming took 7 bases from V and 1 from J, leaving 10 bases between them. Germline CDR1 and CDR2: SQVTM and ANQGSEA. The CDR3 sequence is CSGGRENTEAFF. DNA for the CDR3: TGCAGCGGCGGACGGGAGAACACTGAAGCTTTCTTT.

The genes are TRBV6-5 and TRBJ2-3, with a possible D match to TRBD2 (5 bases). Trimming shortened V by 0 bases and J by 6 bases, and 13 bases separated the two germline ends. Germline assignment: CDR1 MNHEY and CDR2 SVGAGI. The CDR3 contains 15 residues. CDR3 nucleotides: TGTGCCAGCAGTTACTCCCATTTGCGGGTGGATACGCAGTATTTT. It translates to CASSYSHLRVDTQYF.

The rearrangement uses TRBV11-2 and TRBJ2-7, with 9 positions matching TRBD2. There are 16 residues in the CDR3. CDR1 is SGHAT and CDR2 is FQNNGV in the germline V gene. J gave up 0 bases and V 5 bases, and 8 bases lay outside the gene matches. The DNA of the CDR3 is TGTGCCAGCAGCCCCCTAGCGGGGAGACACTCCTACGAGCAGTACTTC. Encoded protein: CASSPLAGRHSYEQYF.

The gene calls are TRBV6-6 and TRBJ1-5, with D unclear. This CDR3 comprises 13 residues. Per the germline V gene, CDR1 is MNHNY and CDR2 is SVGAGI (reference sequence). The V end lost 7 bases, the J end lost 4 bases, and 11 bases lay between the germline ends. The CDR3 DNA is TGTGCCAGCACGAGGCAGCTAAATCAGCCCCAGCATTTT. It specifies CASTRQLNQPQHF.

The J gene is TRBJ1-2, the V gene TRBV7-2, with TRBD1 identical over 7 bases. The CDR3 spans 15 residues. CDR1 and CDR2 (germline): SGHTA, FQGNSA. V was pared by 5 bases and J by 0 bases, with 6 bases of the junction left unmatched. CDR3 residues: CASSPRQGANYGYTF. The CDR3 bases are TGTGCCAGCAGCCCAAGACAGGGAGCTAACTATGGCTACACCTTC.

This clone was recorded only once. This rearrangement joins TRBV9 to TRBJ2-5; 14 nucleotides line up with TRBD2. Trimming removed 4 bases from V and 3 bases from J; junction bases left unmatched: 8. The CDR3 is made up of 17 amino acids. Germline assignment: CDR1 SGDLS and CDR2 YYNGEE. The CDR3: CASSPALGLAGEETQYF. CDR3 DNA: TGTGCCAGCAGCCCAGCCTTGGGACTAGCGGGAGAAGAGACCCAGTACTTC.